This T cell receptor (beta chain) emerged from a study of blood T cell repertoires in COVID-19. Looking at the study overall: Samples came from the United States, Italy and Spain, spanning acute and convalescent COVID-19. Sources were T cells, B-cell-depleted T cells, or PBMCs; the material itself was cDNA or gDNA.

The CDR3 covers 15 residues. Germline values: CDR1 SGHRS, CDR2 YFSETQ. The V and J ends lost 5 bases and 1 base, in that order; junction bases with no gene match: 4. Authors' data handling: Counts of nucleated cells, estimated from reference gene primer amplification, were obtained. This table comes from immunoSEQ multiplex PCR, and its TCRdb copy is limited to in-frame clones, with some not included. That table is the source of V, J and clone size, and D and trimming were worked out from the DNA. The sample has around 150,000 clones, 75% to 90% seen once. For this clone: Other DNA sequences from this sample encode an identical CDR3 as well.

The V gene is TRBV5-1, the J gene TRBJ2-2, with TRBD1 identical over 8 bases. Material for sequencing was peripheral blood. The sequence was collected from a woman aged 55-70 years with active COVID-19. CDR3 residues: CASSLDRGNTGELFF. CDR3 bases: TGCGCCAGCAGTCTTGACAGGGGGAACACCGGGGAGCTGTTTTTT. The full variable domain, in which reference TRBV5-1 and TRBJ2-2 provide the parts outside the CDR3, is KAGVTQTPRYLIKTRGQQVTLSCSPISGHRSVSWYQQTPGQGLQFLFEYFSETQRNKGNFPGRFSGRQFSNSRSEMNVSTLELGDSALYLCASSLDRGNTGELFFGEGSRLTVL.